This T cell receptor (beta chain) derives from a study of spatial heterogeneity in lung cancer. Study-level points and caveats: Blood carried ubiquitous expanded tumor TCRs more at resection than follow-up.

Each TCR cDNA molecule bore a unique molecular identifier. TCRdb re-called the 5' RACE reads with MiXCR, one entry per CDR3 protein. The sample gives tens of thousands of distinct CDR3 sequences, around 12% of which show up once; roughly 39% is in the top ten. As for time point: sample taken at primary tumor resection. The 70 or so donors had untreated early-stage non-small cell lung cancer. Sequencing covered unsorted whole RNA taken from tumor, nontumor lung or frozen PBMC. The CDR3 runs to 14 residues. Germline V gene sequence: CDR1 SEHNR, CDR2 FQNEAQ (reference sequence). With 11 bases clipped from V and 5 bases from J, the junction kept 14 bases outside the gene matches. This clonotype came up a few times. What it binds is unknown.

This TCR was sampled from a male donor with early-stage non-small cell lung cancer. The sequencing used PBMCs, collected at surgery. This chain joins TRBV7-9 and TRBJ2-5; 7 bases are shared with TRBD1. This CDR3 reads CACGAETGLETQYF. The CDR3 coding sequence is TGTGCCTGCGGCGCGGAGACAGGGCTGGAGACCCAGTACTTC.